One and the same sample provided the 29 T cell receptor beta chains below, sequenced in a study of immune heterogeneity within non-small cell lung tumors (dated by TCRdb to between 2017 and 2018). Sequencing relied on a HiSeq X Ten. The TCR beta CDR3 region was amplified with a multiplex PCR system whose first round of about 9 cycles used 32 V-gene forward primers and 13 J-gene reverse primers. The raw public data were reprocessed by TCRdb itself: fastp quality trimming at Q25, MiXCR clonotype calling, in-frame beta chains only. Under each unique CDR3 protein, matching rows form one entry showing the most common genes and DNA. This sample comprises 20,000 to 25,000 distinct CDR3 sequences, 25% to 35% of them detected only once. Under 4.5% of the sample belongs to the ten largest clones. Genomic DNA extracted from bulk tumor tissue served as TCR template, with approximately 590 ng gDNA amplified per sample. Multiple biopsies per primary tumor were taken during surgery, spaced as far apart as possible within the tumor mass. The study cohort was described as untreated, and the patients were newly diagnosed NSCLC cases having curative surgery.

Sequenced input: lung tumor tissue. Receptor source: a man aged 35 to 55 with non-small cell lung cancer.

This clonotype was detected only a few times. V gene TRBV3-1 combines with J gene TRBJ2-1, with 14 bases identical to TRBD2. The CDR3 contains 16 residues. The germline CDR1 and CDR2 sequences are LGHDT and YNNKEL (reference sequence). J gave up 10 bases and V 4 bases, and 9 bases lay outside the gene matches. CDR3 sequence: CASSPVGTSGGYEQFF. The CDR3 nucleotides are TGTGCCAGCAGCCCCGTTGGGACTAGCGGGGGCTACGAGCAGTTCTTC.

The rearrangement joins TRBV4-3 to TRBJ1-1, with D possibly matching TRBD1 (5 bases). The CDR3 has 15 residues. V was clipped by 0 bases and J by 1 base, with 9 bases between them. Germline CDR1 is LGHNA and CDR2 is YSLEER. As DNA, the CDR3 is TGCGCCAGCAGCCAAGAACACACAGGGAACACTGAAGCTTTCTTT. This translates into CASSQEHTGNTEAFF.

The V and J genes are TRBV6-2 or TRBV6-3 and TRBJ2-3; 14 nucleotides align to TRBD2. The ends lost 0 bases at V and 8 bases at J; junction bases unmatched: 4. The CDR3 is 16 amino acids. Germline assignment: CDR1 MNHEY and CDR2 SVGEGT. This CDR3 reads CASSYSTSGRAFTQYF. CDR3 bases: TGTGCCAGCAGTTACTCGACTAGCGGGAGGGCCTTTACGCAGTATTTT.

This clonotype was detected many times. The chain uses TRBV19 and TRBJ2-2, with 11 bases lining up with TRBD2. Germline CDR1 and CDR2: LNHDA and SQIVND (reference sequence). The CDR3 is 14 residues long. J lost 7 bases, V lost 10 bases, and 8 bases had no gene match. The CDR3 loop is CATRLAGMVGELFF. DNA for the CDR3: TGTGCCACCCGACTAGCGGGAATGGTCGGGGAGCTGTTTTTT. The full variable domain, with the rest looked up from reference TRBV19 and TRBJ2-2, is DGGITQSPKYLFRKEGQNVTLSCEQNLNHDAMYWYRQDPGQGLRLIYYSQIVNDFQKGDIAEGYSVSREKKESFPLTVTSAQKNPTAFYLCATRLAGMVGELFFGEGSRLTVL.

This clonotype is medium-sized by share. The chain is built from TRBV19 and TRBJ2-3; D ambiguous. Between the trimmed V and J ends, which lost 7 bases and 0 bases, there was a span of 5 bases. Germline values: CDR1 LNHDA, CDR2 SQIVND (reference sequence). This CDR3 is 12 amino acids long. The CDR3: CASKQSTDTQYF. CDR3 sequence (DNA): TGTGCCAGTAAACAGAGCACAGATACGCAGTATTTT.

Remarks on this clonotype: This clone may be a read error of a much larger clone one base away. V and J are TRBV12-3 or TRBV12-4 and TRBJ2-3; D remains unclear. V lost 2 bases to trimming and J lost 7 bases, with 7 bases between them. The CDR3 is 12 residues long. The CDR3 DNA reads as TGTGCCAGCAGTTTATGGGTTTATACGCAGTATTTT. It is translated as CASSLWVYTQYF.

This clonotype was found a few times. This chain joins TRBV20-1 and TRBJ2-4; tentatively, D is TRBD1 (6 bases). Germline CDR1 is DFQATT and CDR2 is SNEGSKA (reference sequence). V was clipped by 5 bases and J by 0 bases, with 11 bases between them. The CDR3 is made up of 14 amino acids. The chain's CDR3 is CSAEPGQAKNIQYF. The CDR3 DNA reads as TGCAGTGCTGAACCGGGACAAGCCAAAAACATTCAGTACTTC.

In its sample, this clonotype was seen once. A clone one base away is much larger, so this may be a read error. This chain connects TRBV7-9 to TRBJ2-7, with 7 positions matching TRBD2. This CDR3 has 15 residues. The germline gives CDR1 SEHNR, CDR2 FQNEAQ (reference sequence). The CDR3 loop is CDSSSAQRGSYEQYF. The CDR3 DNA is TGTGACAGCAGCTCGGCGCAGCGGGGCTCCTACGAGCAGTACTTC.

This clonotype was detected ten times or more. The chain has TRBV11-2 and TRBJ1-3; 10 positions match TRBD1. Germline V gene data show CDR1 as SGHAT and CDR2 as FQNNGV. V trimming: 2 bases; J trimming: 2 bases; junction bases outside the gene matches: 3. The CDR3 consists of 16 residues. The CDR3 DNA reads TGTGCCAGCAGCTTATCGGACAGGGGGACTGGAAACACCATATATTTT. It encodes CASSLSDRGTGNTIYF.

This clonotype ranks as medium-sized. V and J are TRBV6-6 and TRBJ2-7; 7 nucleotides agree with TRBD1. Germline-derived CDR1 and CDR2 are MNHNY and SVGAGI (reference sequence). Trimming cost V 1 base and J 3 bases; bases outside gene matches: 9. This CDR3 is 16 amino acids long. This CDR3 is CASSYFPGQTLYEQYF. Written as DNA, the CDR3 is TGTGCCAGCAGTTACTTTCCGGGACAGACACTCTACGAGCAGTACTTC.

For this clonotype: This likely comes from a read error, as the CDR3 has no conserved phenylalanine or tryptophan at its end. The V and J genes are TRBV7-2 and TRBJ1-2; 7 bases are shared with TRBD1. Per germline, CDR1 SGHTA and CDR2 FQGNSA. V shed 1 base and J 5 bases; nucleotides not matched to a gene: 7. This CDR3 comprises 15 residues. CDR3 amino acids: CASSLGPDRVYGYTL. CDR3 nucleotide sequence: TGTGCCAGCAGCTTAGGCCCAGACAGGGTGTATGGCTACACCTTG.

The chain links TRBV28 to TRBJ2-7; maybe TRBD1 (7 bases). Germline loops: CDR1 MDHEN, CDR2 SYDVKM. V lost 5 bases and J lost 3, with 14 bases in between. The CDR3 spans 14 residues. The CDR3 protein is CASSPAGQHYEQYF. The DNA of the CDR3 is TGTGCCAGCAGTCCCGCGGGACAGCACTACGAGCAGTACTTC.

This clonotype was detected a few times. This chain connects TRBV7-9 to TRBJ1-2; possibly TRBD1 for D (5 bases). V was pared by 5 bases and J by 4 bases, with 17 bases between. The CDR3 is made up of 15 amino acids. Germline CDR1 is SEHNR and CDR2 is FQNEAQ (reference sequence). The CDR3 protein is CASSPPRGSFYGYTF. As DNA, the CDR3 is TGTGCCAGCAGCCCCCCCCGGGGGAGCTTCTATGGCTACACCTTC.

By proportion, this clonotype is medium-sized. The CDR3 bases are TGTGCCAGCAGTTTAGGACTCCTCCATTACAATGAGCAGTTCTTC. Translated, it gives CASSLGLLHYNEQFF. The chain combines TRBV27 with TRBJ2-1; a possible D gene is TRBD2 (5 bases). Germline V gene lookup returns CDR1 MNHEY and CDR2 SMNVEV (reference sequence). Deletions cut 2 bases from V and 4 bases from J, with 12 bases between. This CDR3 is 15 amino acids long.

About this clonotype: This may be a read error, as it is one base from a much larger clone. The V call is TRBV5-8, the J call TRBJ2-2; D ambiguous. V dropped 4 bases and J dropped 5 bases, with 21 bases sitting between them. Germline V gene data show CDR1 as SGHTS and CDR2 as YDEGEE. CDR3 size: 17 residues. The CDR3 loop reads CASSPEIIGCHTGELFF. The CDR3 DNA reads as TGTGCCAGCAGCCCCGAAATTATCGGGTGTCATACCGGGGAGCTGTTTTTT.

This clonotype ranks as medium-sized. J is TRBJ1-2 and V is TRBV19; the D gene is possibly TRBD1 (5 bases). The CDR3 totals 12 residues. CDR1 is LNHDA, CDR2 SQIVND, per germline (reference sequence). V was shortened by 6 bases and J by 8 bases, with 13 bases between the two germline ends. The CDR3 sequence is CASRKGDRGYTF. CDR3 DNA sequence: TGTGCCAGTAGAAAAGGGGATAGAGGCTACACCTTC.

The chain couples TRBV19 to TRBJ2-1, with a possible D match to TRBD2 (7 bases). CDR1 is LNHDA, CDR2 SQIVND, per germline (reference sequence). V lost 6 bases to trimming and J lost 7 bases, with 10 bases between them. CDR3 length: 12 amino acids. This CDR3 is CASRRGRNEQFF. The CDR3 region has the DNA TGTGCCAGTAGGCGGGGGCGGAATGAGCAGTTCTTC.

This clonotype occurred many times. The chain recombines TRBV30 with TRBJ1-2, with D hard to call. Germline V CDR1 and CDR2: GTSNPN, SVGIG (reference sequence). This CDR3 comprises 13 residues. Trimming stripped 5 bases from V and 4 bases from J, with 14 bases between. The chain's CDR3 is CAWATQEAYGYTF. The CDR3 coding sequence is TGTGCCTGGGCCACTCAGGAGGCCTATGGCTACACCTTC.

A word on this clonotype: A read error is possible here, since a much larger clone lies one base away. V and J are TRBV5-6 and TRBJ1-6; D is ambiguous. Germline V gives CDR1 SGHDT, CDR2 YYEEEE. This CDR3 region has 17 residues. The CDR3 protein is CPSSLGRGSHYNSPLHF. In nucleotides, the CDR3 is TGTCCCAGCAGCTTGGGTCGGGGTTCCCACTATAATTCACCCCTCCACTTT. Filled out from reference TRBV5-6 and TRBJ1-6, the complete variable domain reads DAGVTQSPTHLIKTRGQQVTLRCSPKSGHDTVSWYQQALGQGPQFIFQYYEEEERQRGNFPDRFSGHQFPNYSSELNVNALLLGDSALYLCPSSLGRGSHYNSPLHFGNGTRLTVT.

For this clonotype: The junction departs from germline at one end; a sequencing error may be responsible. This sequence joins TRBV27 and TRBJ2-3, with 10 bases identical to TRBD2. CDR3 length: 16 amino acids. Germline assignment: CDR1 MNHEY and CDR2 SMNVEV (reference sequence). In DNA, the CDR3 is TGTGCCAGCAGTCCCGGACTAGCGGAGACCACAGGTACGCAGTATTTT. It is translated as CASSPGLAETTGTQYF.

With regard to this clonotype: A read error may explain this, as a much larger clone is one base away. This chain links TRBV7-2 with TRBJ1-2, with TRBD1 matching over 9 bases. The germline CDR1 and CDR2 sequences are SGHTA and FQGNSA. This CDR3 is built from 16 residues. The CDR3 DNA is TGTGTCAGCAGCCCAGCGGGACAGGGTGGCGTGCGGGGCTACACCTTC. This sequence encodes CVSSPAGQGGVRGYTF.

The chain carries TRBV9 and TRBJ1-2; D is possibly TRBD1 (5 bases). The V and J ends lost 0 bases and 5 bases respectively, with 8 bases between them. CDR3 length: 13 amino acids. Germline V gene sequence: CDR1 SGDLS, CDR2 YYNGEE. The CDR3 here is CASSVEWGYGYTF. For the CDR3, the DNA is TGTGCCAGCAGCGTAGAATGGGGGTATGGCTACACCTTC.

This clonotype was detected only a few times. This chain links TRBV20-1 with TRBJ1-1, with TRBD1 as a possible D gene (5 bases). Germline CDR1 reads DFQATT; CDR2 reads SNEGSKA (reference sequence). V was clipped by 0 bases and J by 7 bases, with 15 bases between them. The CDR3 spans 14 residues. Written as DNA, the CDR3 is TGCAGTGCTAGAGACCCCCGGGACTACCGTGAAGCTTTCTTT. This codes for CSARDPRDYREAFF.

The rearrangement links TRBV6-4 to TRBJ2-3, with TRBD2 matching over 7 bases. Germline V lookup: CDR1 MRHNA, CDR2 SNTAGT. The J segment lost 1 base and the V segment lost 5 bases, leaving 3 bases of the junction unmatched. This CDR3 is 14 amino acids long. The CDR3 here is CASSPSGGTDTQYF. CDR3 bases: TGTGCCAGCAGTCCCAGCGGGGGCACAGATACGCAGTATTTT.

This sequence joins TRBV6-5 and TRBJ2-2; no definite D call. V lost 2 bases and J 7 bases, leaving 5 bases between the germline ends. This CDR3 is built from 12 residues. Germline V gives CDR1 MNHEY, CDR2 SVGAGI. CDR3 in amino acids: CASSYVGGELFF. The CDR3 region has the DNA TGTGCCAGCAGTTACGTTGGCGGGGAGCTGTTTTTT.

This clonotype came up a few times. CDR3 nucleotides: TGCAGTGCTAGAGGCGGGACAGGGGTTGAAGCTTTCTTT. This encodes CSARGGTGVEAFF. V and J are TRBV20-1 and TRBJ1-1; 10 bases are a match to TRBD1. The CDR3 is 13 amino acids. Germline values: CDR1 DFQATT, CDR2 SNEGSKA (reference sequence). With V trimmed by 1 base and J by 7 bases, 3 bases remained unmatched.

Notes on this clonotype: A much more abundant neighbour one base away suggests this may be a read error. The J gene is TRBJ1-2, the V gene TRBV5-5; possibly TRBD1 for D (5 bases). The germline V gene encodes CDR1 SGHKS and CDR2 YYEKEE (reference sequence). The CDR3 runs to 14 residues. This CDR3 is CASILSGPTYGYTF. For the CDR3, the DNA is TGTGCCAGCATCTTGTCAGGGCCAACTTATGGCTACACCTTC.

Comments on this clonotype: This is likely a read error, given that the CDR3 carries no conserved phenylalanine or tryptophan at its end. The rearrangement links TRBV28 to TRBJ1-5; TRBD1 might be the D (5 bases). The CDR3 has 16 residues. The germline V gene has CDR1 MDHEN and CDR2 SYDVKM. V lost 9 bases and J 2 bases, leaving 20 bases between the germline ends. In DNA, the CDR3 is TGTGCCAGTCTCCGCACCCAGGGTATATGCAATCAGCCCCAGCATTCT. It yields the protein CASLRTQGICNQPQHS.

With regard to this clonotype: This clone may be a read error of a much larger clone one base away. This chain uses TRBV6-5 with TRBJ2-1; D remains unclear. This CDR3 comprises 13 residues. Germline values: CDR1 MNHEY, CDR2 SVGAGI. V dropped 6 bases and J dropped 6 bases, with 12 bases sitting between them. CDR3 residues: CASRYSRANEQFF. The DNA of the CDR3 is TGTGCCAGCAGATACAGCAGAGCCAATGAGCAGTTCTTC.